The present entry profiles one T cell receptor (beta chain) with its context. Its target is not known. The data were taken from a study of T cell responses to AZD1222 COVID-19 vaccine. Study outcomes and limitations: Dominant CD4 TCR responses targeted spike regions 160-218 and 743-854. Close to half of spike-specific TCRs reportedly recognize unmutated variant regions. Donors skewed white British and female; clonal diversity was possibly underestimated. When two AZD1222 doses had been given, Spike-specific TCR breadth and depth rose.

CDR3 length equals 14 residues. The germline V gene encodes CDR1 SGDLS and CDR2 YYNGEE. The germline V and J ends were trimmed by 0 bases and 8 bases, with 11 bases remaining between them. The data were produced by immunoSEQ multiplex PCR, yet TCRdb's version contains in-frame clones alone and is incomplete. The table includes approximately 100,000 clones, 90% to 95% detected once. This sequence was found in an adult in good health. Sequencing used peripheral blood, obtained on day 0 of AZD1222 vaccination. The rearrangement uses TRBV9 and TRBJ1-4, with D maybe TRBD1 (5 bases). DNA of the CDR3: TGTGCCAGCAGCGTAGACGGGACGGAAGAAAAACTGTTTTTT. Protein sequence: CASSVDGTEEKLFF.